This T cell receptor (beta chain) derives from a study of Tregs in tolerant kidney transplant recipients (dated by TCRdb to the late 2010s). For the wider study: The transplants used related donors with nonmyeloablative bone marrow transplantation, and mixed chimerism in the human trials was transient. The study used TCRbeta sequencing to identify donor-specific regulatory T cells before combined kidney and bone marrow transplantation, then tracked those cells after transplant. Broad study findings and their caveats: Donor-specific Treg expansion exceeded global Treg expansion in tolerant patients, suggesting antigen-driven rather than nonspecific expansion. Because the PCR primers were changed over time for some patients, nucleotide-level comparison could not be performed across the samples from those patients. Biological reproducibility was not directly addressed, though technical replication error appeared minimal. The most biologically relevant and donor-specific TCRbeta repertoire appeared to be identified by expanding Tregs with activated donor B cells. The study was limited by small patient numbers, and the findings need validation in larger populations and under other immunosuppression protocols.

What this sample's time point label stands for: blood sample drawn before combined kidney and bone marrow transplant. Thawed PBMCs were FACS-sorted into unstimulated Tregs (CD4+CD25+CD127-), CD4+ non-Tregs (CD4+CD25-), CD4 cells and CD8 cells. Several combined kidney and bone marrow transplant recipients from the ITN036ST trial were included as patients, and samples were available only from these trial subjects. Healthy control blood was processed by Ficoll density gradient to PBMCs and cryopreserved; patient PBMCs were collected before and after transplant. The CDR3 holds 18 amino acids from the cysteine to the phenylalanine. Just the 54-base CDR3 DNA is kept, in frame starting at base 1. According to the germline V gene, CDR1 reads MNHNS and CDR2 reads SASEGT. Trimmed from V: 4 bases; trimmed from J: 4 bases; junction bases lacking a gene match: 17. For TCRbeta CDR3 sequencing, genomic DNA from the sorted cells was extracted using the QIAGEN DNeasy Blood and Tissue Kit. High-throughput TCRbeta CDR3 sequencing was carried out commercially through immunoSEQ, with PCR amplification with bias correction and internal controls included. Concerning the study's data processing: Unique productive TCRbeta sequences were defined by CDR3 nucleotide sequence where primers matched, otherwise by CDR3 amino acid sequence with Vbeta and Jbeta genes. Sorting error was corrected by removing sequences shared between sorted populations at a frequency ratio of 2:1 or less, and the remaining shared sequences were assigned to the higher population. A sequence was defined as donor-reactive if the sequence was expanded at least 5-fold in CFSE-low cells compared with unstimulated cells and had a frequency of at least 0.01% in CFSE-low cells. Repertoire divergence was quantified by Jensen-Shannon divergence calculated from the top 100 TCRbeta sequences ranked by frequency. For samples with multiple sequencing runs, sorting error was corrected in each run separately before the runs were combined. Held by TCRdb, this immuneACCESS table contains in-frame sequences only and omits some clones. Under half of the omission traces to an unresolved V gene where checked; the cause of the rest is unknown. V and J calls and clone size are as listed in that table; D and trimming were resolved from the DNA. The sample table lists about 69,000 clones, approximately 88% of them with a count of one. The ten top clones hold around 0.38% of the sample.

As for this clone: What antigen it recognizes has not been identified. No base quality values were provided; no much bigger clone lies one nucleotide off.

The sequence was collected from a human donor who received a combined kidney and bone marrow transplant. Recombination linked TRBV6-1 to TRBJ1-1; TRBD1 aligns with 8 central bases. Specimen: CD4+ T cells from blood, collected before the transplant. The CDR3 region: CASSGRQGIGYGSTEAFF. The sequenced DNA is TGTGCCAGCAGTGGTCGACAGGGGATAGGGTACGGGAGCACTGAAGCTTTCTTT.